This T cell receptor beta chain originates from a study of blood T cell repertoires in COVID-19. Trimming took off 4 bases at V and 1 base at J, with 10 bases between the two ends. The germline V gene encodes CDR1 GTSNPN and CDR2 SVGIG (reference sequence). This CDR3 is built from 13 residues. Clones were read by immunoSEQ multiplex PCR, and TCRdb kept only the in-frame ones, dropping some. The repertoire holds more than 50,000 clones, around 80% seen once, with almost 10% in the top ten. V gene TRBV30 combines with J gene TRBJ2-5; TRBD2 is a possible D gene (5 bases). This receptor was identified in a human donor in a cohort sampled during active COVID-19. The sequencing input was peripheral blood. CDR3 in amino acids: CAWIGRTQETQYF. The DNA of the CDR3 is TGTGCCTGGATTGGGAGAACCCAAGAGACCCAGTACTTC.